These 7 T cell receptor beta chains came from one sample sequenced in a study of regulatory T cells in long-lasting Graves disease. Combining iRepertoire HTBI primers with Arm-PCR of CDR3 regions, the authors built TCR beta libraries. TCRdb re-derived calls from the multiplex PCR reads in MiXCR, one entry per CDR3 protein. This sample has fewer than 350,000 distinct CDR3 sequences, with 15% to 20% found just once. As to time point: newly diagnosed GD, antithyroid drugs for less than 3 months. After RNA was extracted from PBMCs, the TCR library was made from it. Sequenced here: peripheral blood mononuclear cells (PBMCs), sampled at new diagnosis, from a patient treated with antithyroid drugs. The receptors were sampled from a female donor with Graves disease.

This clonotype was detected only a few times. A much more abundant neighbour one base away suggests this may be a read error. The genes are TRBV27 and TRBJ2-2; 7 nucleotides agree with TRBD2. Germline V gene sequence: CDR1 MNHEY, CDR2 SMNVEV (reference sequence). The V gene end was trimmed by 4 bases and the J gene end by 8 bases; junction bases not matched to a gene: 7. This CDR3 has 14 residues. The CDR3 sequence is CASSSLREWGELFF. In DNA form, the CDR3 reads TGTGCCAGCAGTTCCCTGCGGGAGTGGGGGGAGCTGTTTTTT.

CDR3 in DNA: TGTGCCACCAGCAGAGGGTGGGGACAGGGGAGGGAGGGCTACACCTTC. It codes for CATSRGWGQGREGYTF. This sequence joins TRBV15 and TRBJ1-2; 10 nucleotides agree with TRBD1. With V trimmed by 1 base and J by 8 bases, 10 bases remained unmatched. Germline V gene lookup returns CDR1 LNHNV and CDR2 YYDKDF (reference sequence). The CDR3 is 16 amino acids.

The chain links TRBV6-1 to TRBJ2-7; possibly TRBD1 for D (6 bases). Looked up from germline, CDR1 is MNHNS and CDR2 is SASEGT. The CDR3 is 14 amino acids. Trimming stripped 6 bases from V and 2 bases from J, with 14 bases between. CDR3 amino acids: CASRPTGKAYEQYF. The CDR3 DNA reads TGTGCCAGCAGACCGACAGGCAAGGCCTACGAGCAGTACTTC.

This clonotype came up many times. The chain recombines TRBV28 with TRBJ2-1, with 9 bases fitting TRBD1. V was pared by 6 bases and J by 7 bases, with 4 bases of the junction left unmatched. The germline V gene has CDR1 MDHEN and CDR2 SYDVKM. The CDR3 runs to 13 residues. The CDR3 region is CASSWGQGNEQFF. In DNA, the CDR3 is TGTGCCAGCAGCTGGGGACAGGGAAATGAGCAGTTCTTC.

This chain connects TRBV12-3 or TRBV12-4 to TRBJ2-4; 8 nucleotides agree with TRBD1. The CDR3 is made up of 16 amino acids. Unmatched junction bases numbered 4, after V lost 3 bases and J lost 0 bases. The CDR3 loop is CASSFGQGLAKNIQYF. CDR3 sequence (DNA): TGTGCCAGCAGTTTTGGACAGGGTCTAGCCAAAAACATTCAGTACTTC.

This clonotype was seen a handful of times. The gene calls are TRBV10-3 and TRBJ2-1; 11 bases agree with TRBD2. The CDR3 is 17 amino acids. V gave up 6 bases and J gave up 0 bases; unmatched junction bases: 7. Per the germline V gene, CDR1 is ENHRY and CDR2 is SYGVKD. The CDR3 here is CAIRDGTSGHSYNEQFF. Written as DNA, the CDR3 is TGTGCCATCAGGGACGGGACTAGCGGCCACTCCTACAATGAGCAGTTCTTC.

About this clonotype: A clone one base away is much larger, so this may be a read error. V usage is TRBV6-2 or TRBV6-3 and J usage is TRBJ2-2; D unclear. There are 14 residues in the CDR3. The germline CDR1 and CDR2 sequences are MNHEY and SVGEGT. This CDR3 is CAGSYDGNTGELFF. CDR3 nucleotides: TGTGCCGGCAGTTACGACGGAAACACCGGGGAGCTGTTTTTT.